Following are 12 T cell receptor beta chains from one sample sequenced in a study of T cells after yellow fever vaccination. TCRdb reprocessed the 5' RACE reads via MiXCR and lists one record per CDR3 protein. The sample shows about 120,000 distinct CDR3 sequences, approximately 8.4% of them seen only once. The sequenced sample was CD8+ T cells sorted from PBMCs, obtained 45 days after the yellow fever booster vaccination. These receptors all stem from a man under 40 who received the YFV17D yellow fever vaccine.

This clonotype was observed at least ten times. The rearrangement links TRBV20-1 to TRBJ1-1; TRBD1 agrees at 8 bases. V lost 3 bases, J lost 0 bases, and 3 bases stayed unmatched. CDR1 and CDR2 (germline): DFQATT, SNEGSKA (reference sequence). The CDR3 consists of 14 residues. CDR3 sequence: CSASSTGVNTEAFF. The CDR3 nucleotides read TGCAGTGCTAGCTCGACAGGGGTGAACACTGAAGCTTTCTTT.

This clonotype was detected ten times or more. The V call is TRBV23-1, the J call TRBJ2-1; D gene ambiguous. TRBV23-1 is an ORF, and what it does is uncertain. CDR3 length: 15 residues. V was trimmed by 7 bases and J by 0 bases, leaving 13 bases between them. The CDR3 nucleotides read TGCGCCAGCAATCTTAACCACCCCTCCTACAATGAGCAGTTCTTC. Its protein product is CASNLNHPSYNEQFF.

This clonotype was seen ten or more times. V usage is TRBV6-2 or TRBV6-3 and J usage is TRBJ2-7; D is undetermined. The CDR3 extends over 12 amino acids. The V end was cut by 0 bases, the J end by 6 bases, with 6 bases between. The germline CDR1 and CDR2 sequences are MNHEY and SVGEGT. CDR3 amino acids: CASSYSFREQYF. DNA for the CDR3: TGTGCCAGCAGTTACTCGTTCCGCGAGCAGTACTTC.

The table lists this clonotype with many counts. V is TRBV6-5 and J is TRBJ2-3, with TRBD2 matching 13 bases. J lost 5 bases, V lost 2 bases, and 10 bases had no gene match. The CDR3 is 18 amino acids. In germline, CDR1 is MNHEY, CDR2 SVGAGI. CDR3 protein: CASSYRGLAGDGVDTQYF. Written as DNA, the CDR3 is TGTGCCAGCAGTTACCGCGGACTAGCGGGAGACGGAGTAGATACGCAGTATTTT.

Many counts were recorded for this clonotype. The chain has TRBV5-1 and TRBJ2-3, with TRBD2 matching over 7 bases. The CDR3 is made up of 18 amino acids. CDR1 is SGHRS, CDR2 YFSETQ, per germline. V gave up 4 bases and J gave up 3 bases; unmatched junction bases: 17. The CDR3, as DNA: TGCGCCAGCAGCCCACATGATCGACTAGCTCTGGAAACAGATACGCAGTATTTT. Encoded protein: CASSPHDRLALETDTQYF.

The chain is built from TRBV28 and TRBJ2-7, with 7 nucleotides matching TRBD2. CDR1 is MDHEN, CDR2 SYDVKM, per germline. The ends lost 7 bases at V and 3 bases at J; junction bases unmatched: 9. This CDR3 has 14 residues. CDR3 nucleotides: TGTGCCAGCAAGAGCCGAGCGGGGATCTACGAGCAGTACTTC. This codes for CASKSRAGIYEQYF. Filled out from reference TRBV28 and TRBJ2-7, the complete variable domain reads DVKVTQSSRYLVKRTGEKVFLECVQDMDHENMFWYRQDPGLGLRLIYFSYDVKMKEKGDIPEGYSVSREKKERFSLILESASTNQTSMYLCASKSRAGIYEQYFGPGTRLTVT.

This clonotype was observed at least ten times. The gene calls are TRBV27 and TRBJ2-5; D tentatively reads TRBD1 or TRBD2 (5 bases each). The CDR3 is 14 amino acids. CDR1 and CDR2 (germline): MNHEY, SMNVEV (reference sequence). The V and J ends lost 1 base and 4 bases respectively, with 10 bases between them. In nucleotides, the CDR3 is TGTGCCAGCAGTTTATATCCGGGGCTAGAGACCCAGTACTTC. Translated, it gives CASSLYPGLETQYF.

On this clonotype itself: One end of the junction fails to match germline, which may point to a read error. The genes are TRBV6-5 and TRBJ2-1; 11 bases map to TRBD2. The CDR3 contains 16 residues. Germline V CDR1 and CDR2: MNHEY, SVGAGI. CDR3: CACSSQTSGVNNEQFF. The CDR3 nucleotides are TGTGCCTGCAGTTCCCAGACTAGCGGGGTAAACAATGAGCAGTTCTTC.

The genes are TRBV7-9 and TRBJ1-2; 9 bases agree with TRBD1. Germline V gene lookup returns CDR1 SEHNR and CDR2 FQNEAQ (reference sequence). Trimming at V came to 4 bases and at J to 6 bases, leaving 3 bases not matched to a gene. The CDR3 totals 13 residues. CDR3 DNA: TGTGCCAGCAGCTCAGGACAGGGGCATGGCTACACCTTC. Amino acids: CASSSGQGHGYTF.

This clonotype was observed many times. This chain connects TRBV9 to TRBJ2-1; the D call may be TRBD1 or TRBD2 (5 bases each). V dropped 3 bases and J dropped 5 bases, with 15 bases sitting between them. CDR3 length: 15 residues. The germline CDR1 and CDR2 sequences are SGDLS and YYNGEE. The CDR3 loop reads CASSGLTGTNNEQFF. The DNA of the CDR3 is TGTGCCAGCAGCGGATTAACCGGGACCAACAATGAGCAGTTCTTC. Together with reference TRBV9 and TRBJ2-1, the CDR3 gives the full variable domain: DSGVTQTPKHLITATGQRVTLRCSPRSGDLSVYWYQQSLDQGLQFLIQYYNGEERAKGNILERFSAQQFPDLHSELNLSSLELGDSALYFCASSGLTGTNNEQFFGPGTRLTVL.

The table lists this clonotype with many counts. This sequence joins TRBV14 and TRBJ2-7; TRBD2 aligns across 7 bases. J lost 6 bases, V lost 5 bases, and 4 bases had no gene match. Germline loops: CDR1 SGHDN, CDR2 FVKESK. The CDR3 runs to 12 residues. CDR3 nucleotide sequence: TGTGCCAGCAGCTGGGAGGGACGCGAGCAGTACTTC. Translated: CASSWEGREQYF. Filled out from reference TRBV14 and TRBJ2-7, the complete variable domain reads EAGVTQFPSHSVIEKGQTVTLRCDPISGHDNLYWYRRVMGKEIKFLLHFVKESKQDESGMPNNRFLAERTGGTYSTLKVQPAELEDSGVYFCASSWEGREQYFGPGTRLTVT.

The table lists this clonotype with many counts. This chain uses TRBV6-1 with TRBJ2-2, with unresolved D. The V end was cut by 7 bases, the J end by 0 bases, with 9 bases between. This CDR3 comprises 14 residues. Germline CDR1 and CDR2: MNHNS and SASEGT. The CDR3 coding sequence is TGTGCCAGCATCGGAGCGACGAACACCGGGGAGCTGTTTTTT. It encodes CASIGATNTGELFF.